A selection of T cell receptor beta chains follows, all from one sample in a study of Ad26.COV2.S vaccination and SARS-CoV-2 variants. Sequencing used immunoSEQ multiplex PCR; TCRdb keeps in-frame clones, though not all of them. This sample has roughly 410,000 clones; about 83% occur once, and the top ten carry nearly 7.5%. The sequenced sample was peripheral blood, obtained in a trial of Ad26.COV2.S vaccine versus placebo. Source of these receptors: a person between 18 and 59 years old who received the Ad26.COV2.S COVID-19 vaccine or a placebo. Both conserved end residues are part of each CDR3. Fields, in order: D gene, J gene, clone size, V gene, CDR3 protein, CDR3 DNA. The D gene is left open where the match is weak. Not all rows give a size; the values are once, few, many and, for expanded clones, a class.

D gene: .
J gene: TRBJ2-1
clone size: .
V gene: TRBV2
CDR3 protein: CASSEARRVSQEQFF
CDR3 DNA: TGTGCCAGCAGTGAAGCCCGCAGGGTATCCCAAGAGCAGTTCTTC

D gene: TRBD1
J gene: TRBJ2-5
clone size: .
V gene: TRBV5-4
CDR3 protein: CASSGAGQGKETQYF
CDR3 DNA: TGTGCCAGCAGCGGGGCGGGACAGGGGAAGGAGACCCAGTACTTC

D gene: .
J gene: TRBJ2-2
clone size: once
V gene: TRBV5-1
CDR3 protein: CASSTGLVGGAQVTGELFF
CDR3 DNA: TGCGCCAGCAGCACCGGACTAGTTGGGGGGGCCCAAGTAACCGGGGAGCTGTTTTTT

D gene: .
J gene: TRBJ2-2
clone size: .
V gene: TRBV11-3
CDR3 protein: CASRRRTGELFF
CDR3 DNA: TGTGCCAGCAGACGTCGCACCGGGGAGCTGTTTTTT

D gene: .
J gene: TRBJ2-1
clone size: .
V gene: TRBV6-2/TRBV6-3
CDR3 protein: CASSYLRLRRNEQFF
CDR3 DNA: TGTGCCAGCAGTTACTTGCGACTCAGGAGGAATGAGCAGTTCTTC

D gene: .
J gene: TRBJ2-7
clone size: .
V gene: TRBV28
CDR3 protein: CASSLVQGRDEQYF
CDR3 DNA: TGTGCCAGCAGTTTAGTACAGGGAAGGGACGAGCAGTACTTC

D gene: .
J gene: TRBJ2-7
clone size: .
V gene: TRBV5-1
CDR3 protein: CASSSFYEQYF
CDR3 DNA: TGCGCCAGCAGCTCGTTTTACGAGCAGTACTTC

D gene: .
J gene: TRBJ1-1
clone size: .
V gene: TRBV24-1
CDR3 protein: CATRDRGGEAFF
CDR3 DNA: TGTGCCACCAGGGATAGGGGCGGTGAAGCTTTCTTT

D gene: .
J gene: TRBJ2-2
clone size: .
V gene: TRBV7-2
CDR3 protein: CASSLRRPRSHTGELFF
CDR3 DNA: TGTGCCAGCAGCTTAAGGCGACCGAGGTCTCACACCGGGGAGCTGTTTTTT

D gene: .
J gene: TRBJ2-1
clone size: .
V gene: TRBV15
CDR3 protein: CATSRGDPSSYNEQFF
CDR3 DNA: TGTGCCACCAGCAGGGGGGATCCGAGCTCCTACAATGAGCAGTTCTTC

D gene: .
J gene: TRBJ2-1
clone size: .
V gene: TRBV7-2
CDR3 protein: CASSKEAQVANEQFF
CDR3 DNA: TGTGCCAGCAGCAAAGAGGCACAGGTGGCCAATGAGCAGTTCTTC

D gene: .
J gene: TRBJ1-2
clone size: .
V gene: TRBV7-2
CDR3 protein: CASSYRDDYGYTF
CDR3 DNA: TGTGCCAGCAGTTACCGGGATGACTATGGCTACACCTTC

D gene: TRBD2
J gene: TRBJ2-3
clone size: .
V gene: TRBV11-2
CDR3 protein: CASSSGTSGVLDTQYF
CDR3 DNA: TGTGCCAGCAGCTCCGGGACTAGCGGGGTATTGGATACGCAGTATTTT

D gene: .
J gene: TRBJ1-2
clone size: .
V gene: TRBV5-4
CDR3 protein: CASRPRDASGYTF
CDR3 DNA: TGTGCCAGCAGACCCAGGGACGCAAGCGGCTACACCTTC

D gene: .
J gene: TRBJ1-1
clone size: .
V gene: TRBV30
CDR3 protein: CAWSVAAAAFF
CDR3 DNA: TGTGCCTGGAGTGTGGCGGCAGCAGCTTTCTTT

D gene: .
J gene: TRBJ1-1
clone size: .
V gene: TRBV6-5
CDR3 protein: CASSYSDESNTEAFF
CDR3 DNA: TGTGCCAGCAGTTACTCGGACGAATCGAACACTGAAGCTTTCTTT

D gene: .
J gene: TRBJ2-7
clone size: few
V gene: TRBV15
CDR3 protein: CATSRVTTWGVTHEQYF
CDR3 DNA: TGTGCCACCAGCAGAGTTACCACTTGGGGGGTAACCCACGAGCAGTACTTC

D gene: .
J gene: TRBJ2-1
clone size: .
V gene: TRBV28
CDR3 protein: CASSFPTGNYNEQFF
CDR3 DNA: TGTGCCAGCAGTTTCCCTACAGGGAACTACAATGAGCAGTTCTTC

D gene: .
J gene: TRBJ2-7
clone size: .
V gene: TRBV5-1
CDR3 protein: CASSYQLGPAGTYEQYF
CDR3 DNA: TGCGCCAGCAGCTACCAATTAGGACCGGCGGGGACCTACGAGCAGTACTTC

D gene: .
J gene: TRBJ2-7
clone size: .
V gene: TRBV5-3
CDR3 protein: CARSLQGGLDYEQYF
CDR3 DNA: TGTGCCAGAAGCTTGCAGGGGGGGCTCGACTACGAGCAGTACTTC

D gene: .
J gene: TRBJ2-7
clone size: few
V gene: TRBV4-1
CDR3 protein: CASSQVMIGPYEQYF
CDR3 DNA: TGCGCCAGCAGCCAAGTTATGATAGGGCCCTACGAGCAGTACTTC

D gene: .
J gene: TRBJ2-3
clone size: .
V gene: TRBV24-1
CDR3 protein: CATSDGLGSTDTQYF
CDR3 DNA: TGTGCCACCAGTGATGGGCTTGGTAGCACAGATACGCAGTATTTT

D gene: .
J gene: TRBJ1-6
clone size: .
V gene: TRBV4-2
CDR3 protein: CASSQASRGRNNSPLHF
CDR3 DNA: TGTGCCAGCAGCCAAGCGTCGAGGGGAAGGAATAATTCACCCCTCCACTTT

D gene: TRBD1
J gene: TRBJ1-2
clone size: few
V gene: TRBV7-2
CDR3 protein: CATNRDSNNYGYTF
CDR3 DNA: TGTGCCACAAACCGGGACAGCAATAACTATGGCTACACCTTC

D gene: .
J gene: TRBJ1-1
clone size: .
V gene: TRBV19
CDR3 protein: CASRKDRTLNTEAFF
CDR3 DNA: TGTGCCAGTAGAAAAGACAGAACGTTGAACACTGAAGCTTTCTTT

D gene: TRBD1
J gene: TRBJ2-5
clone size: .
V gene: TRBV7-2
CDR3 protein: CASSLLRQGSGTQYF
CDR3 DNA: TGTGCCAGCAGCTTACTAAGACAGGGCTCCGGGACCCAGTACTTC

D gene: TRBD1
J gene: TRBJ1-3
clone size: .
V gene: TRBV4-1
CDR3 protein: CASSQTTGTDPGNTIYF
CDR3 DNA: TGCGCCAGCAGCCAAACAACCGGGACAGACCCTGGAAACACCATATATTTT

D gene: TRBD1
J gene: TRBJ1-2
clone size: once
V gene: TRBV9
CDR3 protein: CASSSGQGVYGYTF
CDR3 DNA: TGTGCCAGCAGCTCGGGACAGGGGGTCTATGGCTACACCTTC

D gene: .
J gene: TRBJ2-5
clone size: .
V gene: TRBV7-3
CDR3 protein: CASSLTGGFQETQYF
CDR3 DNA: TGTGCCAGCAGCTTAACGGGGGGTTTTCAAGAGACCCAGTACTTC

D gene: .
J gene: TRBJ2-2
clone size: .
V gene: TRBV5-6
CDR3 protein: CASSPGPRPNTGELFF
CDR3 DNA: TGTGCCAGCAGCCCCGGCCCCCGTCCGAACACCGGGGAGCTGTTTTTT

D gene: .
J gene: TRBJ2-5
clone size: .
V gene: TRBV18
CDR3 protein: CASSYQETQYF
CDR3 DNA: TGTGCCAGCTCATACCAAGAGACCCAGTACTTC

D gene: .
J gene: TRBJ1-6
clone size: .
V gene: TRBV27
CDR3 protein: CASSLSPRRQGFRIGYNSPLHF
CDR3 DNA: TGTGCCAGCAGTTTATCGCCGCGGCGACAAGGTTTTAGGATTGGCTATAATTCACCCCTCCACTTT

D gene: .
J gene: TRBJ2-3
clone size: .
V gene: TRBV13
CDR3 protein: CASSFVSDTQYF
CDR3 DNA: TGTGCCAGCAGCTTCGTGTCCGATACGCAGTATTTT

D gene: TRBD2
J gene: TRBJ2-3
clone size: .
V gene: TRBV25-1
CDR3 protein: CASSETLTGLATTDTQYF
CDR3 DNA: TGTGCCAGCAGTGAAACTTTGACGGGACTAGCGACCACAGATACGCAGTATTTT

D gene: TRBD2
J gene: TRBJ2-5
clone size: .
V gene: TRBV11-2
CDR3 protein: CASSFWTSGGAWGETQYF
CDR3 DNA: TGTGCCAGCAGCTTCTGGACTAGCGGGGGGGCCTGGGGAGAGACCCAGTACTTC

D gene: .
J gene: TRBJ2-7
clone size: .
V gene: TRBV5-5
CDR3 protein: CASSLGGASSYEQYF
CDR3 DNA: TGTGCCAGCAGCCTCGGCGGAGCAAGCTCCTACGAGCAGTACTTC

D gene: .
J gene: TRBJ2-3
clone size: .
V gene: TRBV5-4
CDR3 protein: CASSLEWQGGDTQYF
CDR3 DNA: TGTGCCAGCAGCTTGGAATGGCAGGGGGGGGATACGCAGTATTTT